These T cell receptor beta chains were read from a single sample in a study of blood T cell repertoires in COVID-19. Profiling relied on immunoSEQ multiplex PCR, and the TCRdb table lists in-frame clones only, not all of them. The repertoire includes 50,000 to 60,000 clones, under 85% of them detected once, and approximately 16% sits in the top ten. Sequencing input: peripheral blood. The source of these receptors is a man in his forties with acute or convalescent COVID-19. Each CDR3 is given with its conserved first and last residue. Each record gives: J gene, V gene, CDR3 protein.

J: TRBJ1-2
V: TRBV2
CDR3: CASSENSYGYTF

J: TRBJ1-2
V: TRBV19
CDR3: CASSDGGLNYGYTF

J: TRBJ1-5
V: TRBV6-1
CDR3: CASSELSRVSNQPQHF

J: TRBJ2-7
V: TRBV27
CDR3: CASSSFPGFSYEQYF

J: TRBJ1-2
V: TRBV6-5
CDR3: CASIEGQGLGYTF

J: TRBJ2-3
V: TRBV2
CDR3: CASSPSGRDTQYF

J: TRBJ2-7
V: TRBV2
CDR3: CASSTEGGNTEQYF

J: TRBJ1-1
V: TRBV3-1/TRBV3-2
CDR3: CASSPRDRHTEAFF

J: TRBJ1-2
V: TRBV5-6
CDR3: CASSLNRKNYGYTF

J: TRBJ1-6
V: TRBV19
CDR3: CASTPANRGTVSSPLHF

J: TRBJ1-2
V: TRBV29-1
CDR3: CSAAAGQGDYTF

J: TRBJ1-1
V: TRBV2
CDR3: CASRTNIRGGEAFF

J: TRBJ2-3
V: TRBV11-2
CDR3: CASSLGEGLTDTQYF

J: TRBJ1-5
V: TRBV6-5
CDR3: CASRTGSTDGQPQHF

J: TRBJ2-5
V: TRBV29-1
CDR3: CSAQVRYQETQYF

J: TRBJ1-2
V: TRBV27
CDR3: CASSLEGSTNYGYTF

J: TRBJ1-2
V: TRBV2
CDR3: CASSAVPQVGYGYTF

J: TRBJ1-4
V: TRBV7-2
CDR3: CASTRGQGRTNEKLFF

J: TRBJ1-2
V: TRBV6-1
CDR3: CASSEGTGGAYGYTF

J: TRBJ2-5
V: TRBV3-1/TRBV3-2
CDR3: CASSHAQGQETQYF

J: TRBJ1-2
V: TRBV2
CDR3: CASVGTDGGGYTF

J: TRBJ1-4
V: TRBV27
CDR3: CASSPHRGGNEKLFF

J: TRBJ2-7
V: TRBV2
CDR3: CASSRDTTLSYEQYF

J: TRBJ1-4
V: TRBV27
CDR3: CASSPRSVATNEKLFF

J: TRBJ1-2
V: TRBV20-1
CDR3: CSASRQGWAYGYTF

J: TRBJ2-5
V: TRBV19
CDR3: CASRSGTGFLGQETQYF

J: TRBJ2-7
V: TRBV5-1
CDR3: CASSLPYPGQPYEQYF

J: TRBJ1-5
V: TRBV6-5
CDR3: CASKGEVQQPQHF

J: TRBJ1-4
V: TRBV12-3/TRBV12-4
CDR3: CASSFYEKLFF

J: TRBJ1-2
V: TRBV5-1
CDR3: CASSRGVQGYYGYTF

J: TRBJ2-1
V: TRBV7-8
CDR3: CASSLATRGYNEQFF

J: TRBJ2-1
V: TRBV21-1
CDR3: CASSETRGRLAGVSDEQFF

J: TRBJ1-6
V: TRBV21-1
CDR3: CASSTSGDRGNSPLHF

J: TRBJ1-5
V: TRBV10-3
CDR3: CAIRPGQGIQVNQPQHF

J: TRBJ1-1
V: TRBV5-4
CDR3: CASSLFAQAEAFF

J: TRBJ1-5
V: TRBV27
CDR3: CASSLEAGLSNQPQHF

J: TRBJ1-5
V: TRBV10-3
CDR3: CASRDFSNQPQHF

J: TRBJ2-7
V: TRBV10-3
CDR3: CAIRDEDFNEQYF

J: TRBJ1-1
V: TRBV9
CDR3: CASSRFGLNTEAFF

J: TRBJ2-1
V: TRBV2
CDR3: CASNILAGGGNEQFF

J: TRBJ1-1
V: TRBV2
CDR3: CASRPDRGQYDFF

J: TRBJ1-5
V: TRBV19
CDR3: CASIRAGAGSNQPQHF